The clone carrying this T cell receptor beta chain has only a few counts. Its specificity is unknown. PCR used 60 Vbeta primers and 13 Jbeta primers. Clones were sequenced by immunoSEQ multiplex PCR, and TCRdb holds only the in-frame ones, with some missing. This sample has about 94,000 clones, with more than 60% found just once. The sample is drawn from a study of cytomegalovirus exposure and HLA in healthy donors. Study conclusions and caveats: A highly shared variant cluster was judged a likely technical artifact. Later findings reportedly placed an Asian-associated ancestry cluster below the roughly 670-donor mean for N-insertions.

This CDR3 comprises 15 residues. V was shortened by 3 bases and J by 8 bases, with 19 bases between the two germline ends. Per the germline V gene, CDR1 is LNHNV and CDR2 is YYDKDF (reference sequence). Each of the donors was a healthy bone marrow donor. At the time of sampling, donors were nominally healthy, though unrecorded immune exposures were likely. V gene TRBV15 combines with J gene TRBJ1-1; weak D call: TRBD1 (6 bases). Sequences were obtained from PBMCs. The clonotype was recovered from a man aged 25 to 40 in good health and CMV-seronegative. As DNA, the CDR3 is TGTGCCACCAGCAGGGGAGAGGCGGGGGGCGGCGAAGCTTTCTTT. It is translated as CATSRGEAGGGEAFF.